This TCR gamma chain originates from a study of Vδ1+ human thymocytes. Study-wide results and limits: Thymic TRG and TRD repertoires appeared highly polyclonal, with Gaussian CDR3 length distributions. Roughly 22% of thymic delta-chain sequences were Vdelta2, with few Vdelta3, unlike blood Vdelta1+ controls. TRD repertoires were essentially private, unlike widely shared TRG clonotypes.

This clone appeared once. Its antigen is not identified. RNA was extracted from the cells and then reverse transcribed. Multiplex PCR used pooled V-gene forward primers and a constant-region reverse primer to amplify CDR3s. TCRdb re-called the multiplex PCR reads through CATT. The table has 20,000 to 25,000 gamma-chain clones, roughly 13% seen once. Alphabeta T cells were depleted, then CD3+ Vdelta1+ Vdelta2- thymocytes were FACS-sorted. Germline V gives CDR1 EGSTGY, CDR2 YDSYTSSV. The CDR3 runs 13 residues. The ends lost 6 bases at V and 8 bases at J; junction bases unmatched: 9. Sequencing was carried out using Vdelta1+ gamma-delta thymocytes from the thymus. Subset in this sample: FACS-sorted CD3+ TCRalphabeta- TCRVdelta1+ TCRVdelta2- thymocytes. The V gene is TRGV4, the J gene TRGJP2. This TCR derives from a child younger than two who had congenital heart surgery. The CDR3 protein is CATWNRQDWIKTF. The CDR3 DNA is TGTGCCACCTGGAATCGACAAGATTGGATCAAGACGTTT.